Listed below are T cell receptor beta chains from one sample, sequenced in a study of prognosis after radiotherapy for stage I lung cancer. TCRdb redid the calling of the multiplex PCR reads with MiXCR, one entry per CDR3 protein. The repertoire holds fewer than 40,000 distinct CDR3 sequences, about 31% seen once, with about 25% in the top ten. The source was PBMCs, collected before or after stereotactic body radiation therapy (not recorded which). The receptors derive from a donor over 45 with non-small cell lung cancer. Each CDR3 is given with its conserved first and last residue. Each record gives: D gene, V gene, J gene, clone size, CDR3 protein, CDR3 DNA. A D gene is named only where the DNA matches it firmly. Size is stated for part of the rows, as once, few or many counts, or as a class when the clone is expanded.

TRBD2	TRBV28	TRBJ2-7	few	CASSYNEAIAGERTYEQYF	TGTGCCAGCAGTTATAACGAGGCGATAGCGGGGGAGCGAACATACGAGCAGTACTTC
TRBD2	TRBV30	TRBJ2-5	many	CAWRGGKETQYF	TGTGCCTGGAGGGGAGGGAAAGAGACCCAGTACTTC
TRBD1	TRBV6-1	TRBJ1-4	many	CASSTNRGLEEKLFF	TGTGCCAGCAGTACCAACAGGGGGCTGGAGGAAAAACTGTTTTTT
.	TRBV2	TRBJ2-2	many	CASSRNEGGELFF	TGTGCCAGCAGCCGAAACGAGGGCGGGGAGCTGTTTTTT
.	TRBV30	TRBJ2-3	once	CAWSVWAADTQYF	TGTGCCTGGAGTGTATGGGCGGCGGATACGCAGTATTTT
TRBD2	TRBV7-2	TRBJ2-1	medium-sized	CASSLRWASGGREQFF	TGTGCCAGCAGCTTACGGTGGGCTAGCGGGGGCCGGGAGCAGTTCTTC
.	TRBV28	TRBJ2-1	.	CASTNAGAGGEQFF	TGTGCCAGCACAAACGCGGGGGCAGGGGGTGAGCAGTTCTTC
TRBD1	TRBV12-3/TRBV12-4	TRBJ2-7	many	CASSRTGGSNEQYF	TGTGCCAGCAGCCGAACAGGGGGCTCTAACGAGCAGTACTTC
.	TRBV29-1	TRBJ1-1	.	CSVDGETTEAFF	TGCAGCGTTGATGGGGAGACGACTGAAGCTTTCTTT
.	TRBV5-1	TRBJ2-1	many	CASRFGATGDNEQFF	TGCGCCAGCAGGTTCGGGGCGACGGGAGACAATGAGCAGTTCTTC
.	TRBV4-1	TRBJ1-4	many	CASSQDRSNEKLFF	TGCGCCAGCAGCCAAGATCGAAGTAATGAAAAACTGTTTTTT
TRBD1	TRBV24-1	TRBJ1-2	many	CATSDPGQNYGYTF	TGTGCCACCAGTGACCCGGGACAGAACTATGGCTACACCTTC
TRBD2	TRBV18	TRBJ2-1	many	CASSPRAGGEQFF	TGTGCCAGCTCACCACGAGCGGGGGGTGAGCAGTTCTTC
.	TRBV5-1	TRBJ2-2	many	CASSLALNSGELFF	TGCGCCAGCAGCTTGGCCTTGAACAGCGGGGAGCTGTTTTTT
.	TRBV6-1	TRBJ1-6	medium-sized	CASSRGEGPLHF	TGTGCCAGCAGCCGGGGAGAGGGACCCCTCCACTTT
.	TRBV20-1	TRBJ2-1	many	CSSLGVGFNEQFF	TGCAGTTCGCTAGGGGTCGGGTTCAATGAGCAGTTCTTC
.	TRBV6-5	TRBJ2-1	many	CASSYSNLGEGFDEQFF	TGTGCCAGCAGTTACTCGAATCTTGGGGAAGGGTTTGATGAGCAGTTCTTC
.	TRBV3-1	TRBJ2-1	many	CASSHPGSGNEQFF	TGTGCCAGCAGCCATCCGGGGTCGGGCAATGAGCAGTTCTTC
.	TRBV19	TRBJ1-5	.	CASSMIGGHQNNQPQHF	TGTGCCAGTAGTATGATAGGTGGACACCAAAACAATCAGCCCCAGCATTTT
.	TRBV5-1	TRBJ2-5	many	CASSSGPGGPAETQYF	TGCGCCAGCAGCTCGGGCCCCGGGGGGCCCGCAGAGACCCAGTACTTC
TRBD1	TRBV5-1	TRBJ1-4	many	CASSLLTGSNEKLFF	TGCGCCAGCAGCTTACTGACAGGGTCTAATGAAAAACTGTTTTTT
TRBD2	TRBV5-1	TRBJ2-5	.	CASSPFKRTSGEETQYF	TGCGCCAGCAGCCCGTTCAAAAGGACTAGCGGGGAAGAGACCCAGTACTTC
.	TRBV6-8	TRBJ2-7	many	CASSYRQGYEQYF	TGTGCCAGCAGTTACCGGCAGGGCTACGAGCAGTACTTC
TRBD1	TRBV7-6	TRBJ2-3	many	CASSPGQGYDTQYF	TGTGCCAGCTCTCCGGGACAGGGTTACGATACGCAGTATTTT